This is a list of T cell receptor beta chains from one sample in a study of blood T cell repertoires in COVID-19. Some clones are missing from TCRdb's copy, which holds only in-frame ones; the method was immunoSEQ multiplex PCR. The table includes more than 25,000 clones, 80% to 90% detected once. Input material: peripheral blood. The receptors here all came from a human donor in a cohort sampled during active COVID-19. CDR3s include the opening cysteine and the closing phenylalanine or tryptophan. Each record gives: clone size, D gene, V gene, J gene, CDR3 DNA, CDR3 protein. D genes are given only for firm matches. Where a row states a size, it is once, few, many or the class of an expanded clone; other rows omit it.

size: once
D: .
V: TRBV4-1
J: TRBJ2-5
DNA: TGCGCCAGCAGCCAAGTCGGGGGGCTAAGGTCGGAGACCCAGTACTTC
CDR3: CASSQVGGLRSETQYF

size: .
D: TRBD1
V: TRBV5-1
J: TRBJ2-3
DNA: TGCGCCAGCAGCTTACCGGGACAGAAGGGGCATGGGGTCCTGTATTTT
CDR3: CASSLPGQKGHGVLYF

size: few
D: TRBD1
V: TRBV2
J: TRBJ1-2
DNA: TGTGCCAGCAGTGTTGACAGGGGGAACTATGGCTACACCTTC
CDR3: CASSVDRGNYGYTF

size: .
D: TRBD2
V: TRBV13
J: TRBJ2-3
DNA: TGTGCCAGCAGCTTTAACGGCGGGGGGCCATCAGATACGCAGTATTTT
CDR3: CASSFNGGGPSDTQYF

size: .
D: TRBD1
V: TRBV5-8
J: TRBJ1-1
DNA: TGTGCCATAGGGACAGGGAGCACAGAAGCTTTCTTT
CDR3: CAIGTGSTEAFF

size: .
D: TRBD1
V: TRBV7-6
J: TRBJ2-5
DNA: TGTGCCAGCAGCCCAGGAGCAGGGGGTTTGGAGACCCAGTACTTC
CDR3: CASSPGAGGLETQYF

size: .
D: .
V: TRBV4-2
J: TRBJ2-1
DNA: TGTGCCAGCAGCGGTCGGGGGAGCTCCTACAATGAGCAGTTCTTC
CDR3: CASSGRGSSYNEQFF

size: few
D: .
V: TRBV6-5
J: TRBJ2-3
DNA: TGTGCCAGCAGTTACCGCGGCGTTGTCTCCACAGATACGCAGTATTTT
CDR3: CASSYRGVVSTDTQYF

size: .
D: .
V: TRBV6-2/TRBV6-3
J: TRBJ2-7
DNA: TGTGCCAGCAGTTACTCTCCCAACTACGAGCAGTACTTC
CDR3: CASSYSPNYEQYF

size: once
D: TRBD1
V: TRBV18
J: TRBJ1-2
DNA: TGTGCCAGCTCATCGACCGTTCGACAGGGGACCTATGGCTACACCTTC
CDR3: CASSSTVRQGTYGYTF

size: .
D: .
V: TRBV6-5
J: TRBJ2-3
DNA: TGTGCCAGCAGTTTGGGAGCACCGGATACGCAGTATTTT
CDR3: CASSLGAPDTQYF

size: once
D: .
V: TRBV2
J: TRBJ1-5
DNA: TGTGCCAGCAGTGGAGGGCTTCAGCCCCAGCATTTT
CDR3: CASSGGLQPQHF

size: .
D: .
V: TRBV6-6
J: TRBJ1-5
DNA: TGTGCCAGCAGTCGACAGGGCAATCAGCCCCAGCATTTT
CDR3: CASSRQGNQPQHF

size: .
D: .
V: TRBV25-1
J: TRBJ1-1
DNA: TGTGCCAGCAGTGACTCGGGAGGGCGGACTGAAGCTTTCTTT
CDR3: CASSDSGGRTEAFF

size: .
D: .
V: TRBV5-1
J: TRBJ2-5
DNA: TGCGCCAGCAGCTTGGGACTAGACCTTACCTTCCAAGAGACCCAGTACTTC
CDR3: CASSLGLDLTFQETQYF

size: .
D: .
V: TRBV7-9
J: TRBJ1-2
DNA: TGTGCCAGCAGCCAAGGGACAGGCTACACCTTC
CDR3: CASSQGTGYTF

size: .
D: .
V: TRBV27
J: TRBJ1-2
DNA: TGTGCCAGCAGTTTTGGACAGCCAAGAGTCTATGGCTACACCTTC
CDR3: CASSFGQPRVYGYTF

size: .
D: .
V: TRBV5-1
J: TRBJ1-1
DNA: TGCGCCAGCAGCCCCCGGGGGGACCCCATGAACACTGAAGCTTTCTTT
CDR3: CASSPRGDPMNTEAFF

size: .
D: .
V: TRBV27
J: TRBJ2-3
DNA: TGTGCCAGCAGTTCCCCGGCCCGGGGGTCCGATACGCAGTATTTT
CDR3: CASSSPARGSDTQYF

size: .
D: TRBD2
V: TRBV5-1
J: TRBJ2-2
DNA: TGCGCCAGCAGACCTGGGGGGGACACCGGGGAGCTGTTTTTT
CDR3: CASRPGGDTGELFF

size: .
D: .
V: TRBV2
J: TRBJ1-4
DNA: TGTGCCAGCAGGGAGGGGCCGCATGAAAAACTGTTTTTT
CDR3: CASREGPHEKLFF

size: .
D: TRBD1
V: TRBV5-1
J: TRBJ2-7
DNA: TGCGCCAGCAGCTTGGCGGGACAGGGGATAGGCGAGCAGTACTTC
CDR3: CASSLAGQGIGEQYF

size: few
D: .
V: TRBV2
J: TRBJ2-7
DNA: TGTGCCAGCAGTGAAGGTCACAGTATCCGCGAGCAGTACTTC
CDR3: CASSEGHSIREQYF

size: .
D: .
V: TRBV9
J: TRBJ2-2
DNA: TGTGCCAGCAGCGTCTTAGGACAATCAGAGAACACCGGGGAGCTGTTTTTT
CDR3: CASSVLGQSENTGELFF

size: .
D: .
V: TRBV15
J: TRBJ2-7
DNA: TGTGCCACCAGCCAGGGGGGTTACGAGCAGTACTTC
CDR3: CATSQGGYEQYF

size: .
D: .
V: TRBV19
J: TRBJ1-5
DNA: TGTGCCAGTAGTGAAGGGCAGGGCGATCAGCCCCAGCATTTT
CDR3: CASSEGQGDQPQHF

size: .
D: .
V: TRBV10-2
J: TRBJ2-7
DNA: TGCGCCAGCAGTGAGCCAGGGGCCTACGAGCAGTACTTC
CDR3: CASSEPGAYEQYF

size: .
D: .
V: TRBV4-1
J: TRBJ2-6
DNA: TGCGCCAGCAGCCTGTTTCCCCCTATATTAGGGGCCAACGTCCTGACTTTC
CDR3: CASSLFPPILGANVLTF

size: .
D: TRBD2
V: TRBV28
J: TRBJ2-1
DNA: TGTGCCAGCAGTGGATCAGCGGGGAGCTACAATGAGCAGTTCTTC
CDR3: CASSGSAGSYNEQFF